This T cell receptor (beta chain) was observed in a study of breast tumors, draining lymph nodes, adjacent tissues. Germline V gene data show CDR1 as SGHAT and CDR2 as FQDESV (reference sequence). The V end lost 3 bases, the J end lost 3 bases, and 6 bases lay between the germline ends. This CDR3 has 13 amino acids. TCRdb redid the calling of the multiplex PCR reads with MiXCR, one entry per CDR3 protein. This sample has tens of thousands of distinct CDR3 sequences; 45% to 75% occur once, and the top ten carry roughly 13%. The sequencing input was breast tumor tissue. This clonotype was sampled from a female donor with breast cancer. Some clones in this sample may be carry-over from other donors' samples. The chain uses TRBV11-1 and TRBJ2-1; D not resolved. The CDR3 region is CASSLRSYNEQFF. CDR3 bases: TGTGCCAGCAGCTTGCGCAGCTACAATGAGCAGTTCTTC.